This entry lists 27 T cell receptor beta chains sequenced from one sample in a study of CD8+ T cells in alopecia areata. Investigators isolated RNA and reverse transcribed it into cDNA to act as the sequencing template. Assay: immunoSEQ multiplex PCR; the TCRdb copy retains only in-frame clones and omits some. The profile shows approximately 91,000 clones, nearly 45% of them singletons. Sequencing used CD4+ T cells sorted from blood. These receptors were taken from a human donor with alopecia areata.

This clone was seen a few times. This sequence joins TRBV29-1 and TRBJ2-3; D not resolved. The CDR3 length is 13 residues. The V gene lost 4 bases and the J gene lost 1 base, with 9 bases spanning the gap. Germline V CDR1 and CDR2: SQVTM, ANQGSEA. The chain's CDR3 is CSVVRSGTDTQYF. The CDR3 bases are TGCAGCGTTGTCCGGAGCGGCACAGATACGCAGTATTTT.

The rearrangement uses TRBV5-1 and TRBJ1-3, with no clear D. Per germline, CDR1 SGHRS and CDR2 YFSETQ. With 0 bases removed from V and 8 bases from J, the gap between germline ends came to 12 bases. The CDR3 is 14 amino acids. For the CDR3, the DNA is TGCGCCAGCAGCTTGGACGTCCAAAGCGACACCATATATTTT. Its protein product is CASSLDVQSDTIYF.

This clone has just a few counts. The chain is built from TRBV7-9 and TRBJ2-4; 9 bases are shared with TRBD2. The length of the CDR3 is 15 residues. V shed 3 bases and J 8 bases; nucleotides not matched to a gene: 8. Germline V gene lookup returns CDR1 SEHNR and CDR2 FQNEAQ (reference sequence). CDR3 residues: CASSLALAGGDIQYF. The CDR3 DNA sequence: TGTGCCAGCAGCTTGGCTCTCGCGGGAGGGGACATTCAGTACTTC.

The rearrangement links TRBV30 to TRBJ1-2; TRBD1 aligns across 9 bases. From germline, CDR1 is GTSNPN and CDR2 SVGIG (reference sequence). CDR3 length: 13 residues. The junction had 3 bases not matched to a gene; V was cut back by 1 base and J by 6 bases. DNA of the CDR3: TGTGCCTGGAGTGCTAGGACAGGGGATGGCTACACCTTC. Protein product: CAWSARTGDGYTF. The variable domain in full, with the rest retrieved from reference TRBV30 and TRBJ1-2, is SQTIHQWPATLVQPVGSPLSLECTVEGTSNPNLYWYRQAAGRGLQLLFYSVGIGQISSEVPQNLSASRPQDRQFILSSKKLLLSDSGFYLCAWSARTGDGYTFGSGTRLTVV.

This clone appeared a few times. V gene TRBV28 combines with J gene TRBJ2-5; maybe TRBD2 (5 bases). V shed 5 bases and J shed 4 bases, with 17 bases lying between them. The CDR3 is made up of 15 amino acids. The germline V gene encodes CDR1 MDHEN and CDR2 SYDVKM. The CDR3 reads CASSQRAGPPETQYF. CDR3 bases: TGTGCCAGCAGTCAACGGGCGGGTCCTCCAGAGACCCAGTACTTC.

The gene calls are TRBV30 and TRBJ1-1; D is perhaps TRBD1 (5 bases). This CDR3 has 14 amino acids. The germline gives CDR1 GTSNPN, CDR2 SVGIG (reference sequence). Trimming removed 2 bases from V and 6 bases from J, with 16 bases in between. The CDR3 protein is CAWSKGRRGAEAFF. The CDR3 nucleotides are TGTGCCTGGAGTAAGGGACGGAGGGGCGCTGAAGCTTTCTTT.

The chain recombines TRBV5-1 with TRBJ2-7, with D possibly TRBD1 on 5 matching bases. V gave up 4 bases and J gave up 4 bases, with 18 bases separating them. This CDR3 comprises 15 residues. Per the germline V gene, CDR1 is SGHRS and CDR2 is YFSETQ. The CDR3 region has the DNA TGCGCCAGCAGCCACGCGTTGGGTGGGGCATACGAGCAGTACTTC. Encoded protein: CASSHALGGAYEQYF.

This clone has just a few counts. The chain carries TRBV14 and TRBJ2-2; 9 bases are shared with TRBD2. V shed 4 bases and J 5 bases; nucleotides not matched to a gene: 5. The CDR3 has 15 amino acids. Germline CDR1 reads SGHDN; CDR2 reads FVKESK. The CDR3: CASSLLAGVTGELFF. In DNA, the CDR3 is TGTGCCAGCAGCCTATTAGCGGGAGTGACCGGGGAGCTGTTTTTT.

In its sample, this clone was seen a few times. The chain combines TRBV29-1 with TRBJ2-5, with D hard to call. Trimming cost V 2 bases and J 5 bases, with 6 bases left between them. From germline, CDR1 is SQVTM and CDR2 ANQGSEA. The CDR3 contains 11 residues. The CDR3 DNA reads TGCAGCGTTGAACCTGGGGAGACCCAGTACTTC. It encodes CSVEPGETQYF.

The chain uses TRBV9 and TRBJ2-1; 11 nucleotides agree with TRBD2. Per the germline V gene, CDR1 is SGDLS and CDR2 is YYNGEE. This CDR3 comprises 16 residues. Trimming at V came to 0 bases and at J to 10 bases, leaving 9 bases not matched to a gene. This CDR3 is CASSVEVFSSGREQFF. CDR3 nucleotides: TGTGCCAGCAGCGTAGAGGTCTTTTCTAGCGGGAGGGAGCAGTTCTTC.

This clone was counted a few times. The chain combines TRBV30 with TRBJ2-1; D possibly matches TRBD1 or TRBD2 (6 bases each). Trimming took 0 bases from V and 10 from J, leaving 16 bases between them. The CDR3 is 14 residues long. CDR1 is GTSNPN, CDR2 SVGIG, per germline (reference sequence). CDR3 sequence reads: CAWSVRLQGREQFF. The CDR3 DNA is TGTGCCTGGAGTGTACGGCTTCAGGGGAGGGAGCAGTTCTTC. Looking up the rest from reference TRBV30 and TRBJ2-1 gives the full variable domain: SQTIHQWPATLVQPVGSPLSLECTVEGTSNPNLYWYRQAAGRGLQLLFYSVGIGQISSEVPQNLSASRPQDRQFILSSKKLLLSDSGFYLCAWSVRLQGREQFFGPGTRLTVL.

V is TRBV30 and J is TRBJ1-1; D might be TRBD1 (6 bases). The V gene lost 4 bases and the J gene lost 6 bases, with 9 bases spanning the gap. CDR3 length: 11 residues. Per the germline V gene, CDR1 is GTSNPN and CDR2 is SVGIG (reference sequence). The CDR3 DNA reads TGTGCCTGGACTCAGGGGCCTGAAGCTTTCTTT. It codes for CAWTQGPEAFF.

The chain employs TRBV9 and TRBJ2-3; no clear D. The CDR3 spans 14 residues. The ends were cut back, 0 bases at V and 1 base at J, with 6 bases in the middle. The germline gives CDR1 SGDLS, CDR2 YYNGEE. CDR3 sequence reads: CASSVARGTDTQYF. In DNA, the CDR3 is TGTGCCAGCAGCGTAGCCCGTGGCACAGATACGCAGTATTTT.

This sequence joins TRBV12-5 and TRBJ2-7; D unresolved. This CDR3 has 13 residues. Trimming pared 7 bases from V and 2 bases from J, leaving 12 bases between. Germline-derived CDR1 and CDR2 are LGHNT and FRNRAP. Here the CDR3 reads CASAYIPTYEQYF. In nucleotides, the CDR3 is TGTGCTAGTGCCTACATACCGACCTACGAGCAGTACTTC.

Only one count was recorded for this clone. Distinct nucleotide sequences in the sample also encode this CDR3. The V gene is TRBV30, the J gene TRBJ1-1; the D is unclear. The CDR3 contains 13 residues. V lost 0 bases and J lost 0, with 5 bases in between. CDR1 GTSNPN and CDR2 SVGIG come from the germline V gene (reference sequence). CDR3 DNA: TGTGCCTGGAGTGTTCAGGTGAACACTGAAGCTTTCTTT. It codes for CAWSVQVNTEAFF.

This clone was counted only a few times. V and J are TRBV19 and TRBJ1-1, with D possibly being TRBD1 (6 bases). The germline V gene encodes CDR1 LNHDA and CDR2 SQIVND (reference sequence). V was shortened by 6 bases and J by 1 base, with 15 bases between the two germline ends. The CDR3 has 15 amino acids. The CDR3 here is CASSRILTGNTEAFF. The CDR3 DNA reads TGTGCCAGTAGCCGAATCTTGACAGGGAACACTGAAGCTTTCTTT.

The rearrangement uses TRBV30 and TRBJ1-2, with D unresolved. Germline CDR1 is GTSNPN and CDR2 is SVGIG (reference sequence). CDR3 length equals 13 residues. Trimming removed 0 bases from V and 8 bases from J, with 13 bases in between. This chain's CDR3 is CAWSVSGDGGYTF. In DNA, the CDR3 is TGTGCCTGGAGTGTATCTGGGGATGGCGGCTACACCTTC.

The V and J genes are TRBV30 and TRBJ1-1, with 7 positions matching TRBD1. CDR3 size: 13 residues. Germline V gene lookup returns CDR1 GTSNPN and CDR2 SVGIG (reference sequence). After removal of 5 bases from V and 5 bases from J, the junction contained 8 bases not matched to a gene. The CDR3 nucleotides are TGTGCCTGGGAAACAGGGGTTGGGACTGAAGCTTTCTTT. It specifies CAWETGVGTEAFF. Complete variable domain (other parts from reference TRBV30 and TRBJ1-1): SQTIHQWPATLVQPVGSPLSLECTVEGTSNPNLYWYRQAAGRGLQLLFYSVGIGQISSEVPQNLSASRPQDRQFILSSKKLLLSDSGFYLCAWETGVGTEAFFGQGTRLTVV.

This clone has only a few counts. This sequence joins TRBV10-3 and TRBJ2-7, with D perhaps matching TRBD1 or TRBD2 (6 bases each). Trimming removed 7 bases from V and 5 bases from J, with 12 bases in between. Germline V gene sequence: CDR1 ENHRY, CDR2 SYGVKD. This CDR3 is 12 amino acids long. This CDR3 is CAIKQGGDEQYF. The CDR3 DNA reads TGTGCCATCAAACAGGGCGGGGACGAGCAGTACTTC.

This clone has a handful of counts. The chain uses TRBV30 and TRBJ2-7; D unresolved. CDR3 length: 12 amino acids. Trimming pared 7 bases from V and 2 bases from J, leaving 12 bases between. Germline-derived CDR1 and CDR2 are GTSNPN and SVGIG (reference sequence). In DNA form, the CDR3 reads TGTGCCTTATTATTTGGGGCCTACGAGCAGTACTTC. Protein product: CALLFGAYEQYF.

The chain combines TRBV19 with TRBJ2-7; 7 nucleotides line up with TRBD2. There are 18 residues in the CDR3. Per the germline V gene, CDR1 is LNHDA and CDR2 is SQIVND (reference sequence). V shed 3 bases and J 3 bases; nucleotides not matched to a gene: 17. Written as DNA, the CDR3 is TGTGCCAGTAGTATTTCTTTTGAGTGGTTTGGGACTAACTACGAGCAGTACTTC. Protein product: CASSISFEWFGTNYEQYF.

The rearrangement joins TRBV5-1 to TRBJ1-2, with no clear D. V lost 0 bases to trimming and J lost 8 bases, with 5 bases between them. CDR3 length: 11 residues. CDR1 is SGHRS and CDR2 is YFSETQ in the germline V gene. As DNA, the CDR3 is TGCGCCAGCAGCTTGGATAGAGGCTACACCTTC. Encoded protein: CASSLDRGYTF.

The chain carries TRBV4-1 and TRBJ1-2; D is unclear. Trimming shortened V by 4 bases and J by 6 bases, and 15 bases separated the two germline ends. CDR3 size: 14 residues. Germline V gives CDR1 MGHRA, CDR2 YSYEKL. The CDR3 DNA follows: TGCGCCAGCAGCCCCGATGGGAGTTTCAATGGCTACACCTTC. Translating it yields CASSPDGSFNGYTF.

This clone was seen a few times. The chain combines TRBV30 with TRBJ2-1; 10 bases fit TRBD2. CDR3 size: 15 residues. CDR1 and CDR2 (germline): GTSNPN, SVGIG (reference sequence). Trimming removed 4 bases from V and 6 bases from J; junction bases left unmatched: 9. CDR3: CAWNPLGLAANEQFF. The CDR3 coding sequence is TGTGCCTGGAACCCACTAGGACTAGCGGCCAATGAGCAGTTCTTC.

This clone was picked up a small number of times. The chain has TRBV23-1 and TRBJ2-2; no reliable D call. TRBV23-1 is assigned to the ORF class and has an uncertain function. The CDR3 length is 15 residues. V was pared by 0 bases and J by 5 bases, with 10 bases between. For the CDR3, the DNA is TGCGCCAGCAGTCAATCGAACGATCCGACCGGGGAGCTGTTTTTT. It translates to CASSQSNDPTGELFF.

V gene TRBV30 combines with J gene TRBJ1-1; D gene unclear. V was pared by 2 bases and J by 0 bases, with 4 bases between. This CDR3 contains 12 residues. Germline V gene sequence: CDR1 GTSNPN, CDR2 SVGIG (reference sequence). The CDR3 spells CAWSLMNTEAFF. The CDR3 DNA is TGTGCCTGGAGTTTAATGAACACTGAAGCTTTCTTT.

The V gene is TRBV6-6, the J gene TRBJ2-5; D may be TRBD1 (6 bases). The germline CDR1 and CDR2 sequences are MNHNY and SVGAGI (reference sequence). Trimming cost V 6 bases and J 0 bases, with 11 bases left between them. This CDR3 spans 14 amino acids. CDR3 residues: CASSNRVNQETQYF. The CDR3 DNA reads as TGTGCCAGCAGCAACAGGGTTAACCAAGAGACCCAGTACTTC.